The 3 T cell receptor beta chains listed next were all sequenced from one sample in a study of cytomegalovirus exposure and HLA in healthy donors. 60 Vbeta and 13 Jbeta primers were used in PCR. Using immunoSEQ multiplex PCR, the repertoire was profiled, and TCRdb retains in-frame clones only, with some absent. In the table there are about 160,000 clones, over 65% of which are singletons. The sample taken for sequencing was PBMCs. Every receptor here comes from a man in his forties or fifties in good health and CMV-seropositive.

V is TRBV15 and J is TRBJ2-2, with 10 bases lining up with TRBD1. The CDR3 sequence is 19 residues long. Looked up from germline, CDR1 is LNHNV and CDR2 is YYDKDF (reference sequence). The V segment lost 0 bases and the J segment 5 bases; nucleotides outside the gene matches: 12. The CDR3 DNA follows: TGTGCCACCAGCAGAGATCCCCCGCTAGGGACAGGGGTGACCGGGGAGCTGTTTTTT. Its translation is CATSRDPPLGTGVTGELFF.

The chain has TRBV6-5 and TRBJ1-6; the D gene is possibly TRBD1 (6 bases). The CDR3 sequence is 15 residues long. Per germline, CDR1 MNHEY and CDR2 SVGAGI. V lost 6 bases, J lost 13 bases, and 22 bases lay in between. The CDR3 sequence is CASRPRGGLRFPLHF. The CDR3 DNA reads as TGTGCCAGCAGACCACGGGGGGGGCTTCGTTTTCCCCTCCACTTT.

This clone was counted once. This sequence joins TRBV19 and TRBJ2-3; D might be TRBD2 (6 bases). Germline loops: CDR1 LNHDA, CDR2 SQIVND (reference sequence). The CDR3 is 16 residues long. V lost 1 base to trimming and J lost 2 bases, with 13 bases between them. The DNA of the CDR3 is TGTGCCAGTAGTATAGGCATAGGAGGGATCACAGATACGCAGTATTTT. Translating it yields CASSIGIGGITDTQYF.